Listed below are T cell receptor beta chains from one sample, sequenced in a study of blood T cell repertoires in COVID-19. This table comes from immunoSEQ multiplex PCR, and its TCRdb copy is limited to in-frame clones, with some not included. The table includes about 100,000 clones, around 82% detected once. Sequenced material: peripheral blood. The receptor set was obtained from a human donor in a cohort sampled during active COVID-19. CDR3s include the opening cysteine and the closing phenylalanine or tryptophan. D genes are given only for firm matches. Not all rows give a size; the values are once, few, many and, for expanded clones, a class.

D gene,J gene,V gene,clone size,CDR3 protein,CDR3 DNA
TRBD2,TRBJ2-1,TRBV7-2,.,CASSWTSGNNEQFF,TGTGCCAGCAGCTGGACTAGCGGTAACAATGAGCAGTTCTTC
TRBD1,TRBJ2-7,TRBV6-6,once,CASSYGTGGFQYF,TGTGCCAGCAGTTACGGGACAGGGGGTTTTCAGTACTTC
TRBD1,TRBJ1-2,TRBV25-1,.,CASNLGTDGYTF,TGTGCCAGCAATTTGGGGACAGATGGCTACACCTTC
TRBD1,TRBJ2-7,TRBV9,.,CASSVGGTGRAQYF,TGTGCCAGCAGCGTAGGGGGGACAGGCAGGGCGCAGTACTTC
TRBD1,TRBJ2-7,TRBV11-3,.,CASSWGQGNEQYF,TGTGCCAGCAGCTGGGGACAGGGTAACGAGCAGTACTTC
.,TRBJ1-4,TRBV5-6,.,CASSPPLWVQGELFF,TGTGCCAGCAGCCCACCCCTATGGGTTCAGGGTGAACTGTTTTTT
TRBD1,TRBJ1-1,TRBV18,.,CASSLDRVRTEAFF,TGTGCCAGCTCCTTAGACAGGGTCAGGACTGAAGCTTTCTTT
.,TRBJ1-5,TRBV5-6,.,CASSLRQVENQPQHF,TGTGCCAGCAGCTTAAGACAGGTTGAGAATCAGCCCCAGCATTTT
TRBD2,TRBJ2-5,TRBV5-1,few,CASSLIPGLAGFKTQYF,TGCGCCAGCAGCTTGATACCGGGACTAGCGGGATTCAAGACCCAGTACTTC
TRBD2,TRBJ2-1,TRBV7-8,.,CASNYDGTSGGSYNEQFF,TGTGCCAGCAACTACGACGGGACTAGCGGGGGCTCCTACAATGAGCAGTTCTTC
TRBD2,TRBJ2-4,TRBV28,.,CASGEASGAQDIQYF,TGTGCCAGCGGAGAGGCTAGCGGGGCTCAGGACATTCAGTACTTC
.,TRBJ2-1,TRBV30,.,CAWSVLRAYNEQFF,TGTGCCTGGAGTGTACTCCGGGCCTACAATGAGCAGTTCTTC
.,TRBJ2-3,TRBV3-1/TRBV3-2,.,CASSQVGGNTDTQYF,TGTGCCAGCAGCCAAGTGGGGGGTAACACAGATACGCAGTATTTT
.,TRBJ1-1,TRBV7-6,.,CASSLASGGIMNTEAFF,TGTGCCAGCAGCTTAGCCTCGGGCGGGATCATGAACACTGAAGCTTTCTTT
TRBD2,TRBJ2-2,TRBV5-1,.,CASSWVGLAGAGELFF,TGCGCCAGCAGCTGGGTCGGCCTAGCGGGAGCCGGGGAGCTGTTTTTT
TRBD1,TRBJ2-2,TRBV9,.,CASSGQGVVTGELFF,TGTGCCAGCAGCGGACAGGGGGTAGTAACCGGGGAGCTGTTTTTT
.,TRBJ1-1,TRBV4-3,.,CASSQASTVNTEAFF,TGCGCCAGCAGCCAAGCCTCTACAGTGAACACTGAAGCTTTCTTT
TRBD1,TRBJ2-7,TRBV25-1,.,CASSSTGQGYEQYF,TGTGCCAGCAGTTCTACCGGACAGGGATACGAGCAGTACTTC
.,TRBJ1-1,TRBV27,.,CASSRGGSAEAFF,TGTGCCAGCAGCCGTGGGGGGTCGGCGGAAGCTTTCTTT
.,TRBJ1-2,TRBV7-2,.,CASSWENGYTF,TGTGCCAGCAGCTGGGAGAATGGCTACACCTTC
TRBD1,TRBJ2-3,TRBV11-3,few,CASSPRQGITDTQYF,TGTGCCAGCAGCCCCCGACAGGGAATCACAGATACGCAGTATTTT
.,TRBJ2-1,TRBV29-1,once,CSVSRGNEQFF,TGCAGCGTTTCGCGAGGGAATGAGCAGTTCTTC
.,TRBJ2-5,TRBV11-2,.,CASSLDLGVETQYF,TGTGCCAGCAGCTTAGATCTTGGAGTAGAGACCCAGTACTTC
.,TRBJ2-3,TRBV7-3,.,CASSLASGSTDTQYF,TGTGCCAGCAGCTTAGCTTCGGGTAGCACAGATACGCAGTATTTT
.,TRBJ2-7,TRBV5-1,.,CASSLNRAQSSYEQYF,TGCGCCAGCAGCTTAAACAGGGCTCAGAGCTCCTACGAGCAGTACTTC
TRBD1,TRBJ2-7,TRBV11-1,.,CASSLGQGLGEQYF,TGTGCCAGCAGCTTAGGACAGGGCCTAGGCGAGCAGTACTTC
TRBD2,TRBJ2-6,TRBV6-2/TRBV6-3,.,CASSAPGLAANSGANVLTF,TGTGCCAGCAGTGCGCCGGGACTAGCGGCAAACTCTGGGGCCAACGTCCTGACTTTC
.,TRBJ2-2,TRBV7-3,.,CASSLARENTGELFF,TGTGCCAGCAGCTTGGCCAGGGAGAACACCGGGGAGCTGTTTTTT
.,TRBJ2-1,TRBV9,.,CASSEDSTLINEQFF,TGTGCCAGCAGCGAGGACAGCACCTTAATCAATGAGCAGTTCTTC
TRBD2,TRBJ2-5,TRBV10-1,.,CASSESQGLAGGAGETQYF,TGCGCCAGCAGTGAGTCTCAAGGACTAGCGGGAGGTGCTGGGGAGACCCAGTACTTC
TRBD1,TRBJ2-1,TRBV29-1,.,CSVSRDSSYNEQFF,TGCAGCGTCAGCCGGGACAGTTCCTACAATGAGCAGTTCTTC
TRBD2,TRBJ2-3,TRBV30,.,CAWSGTSGTDTQYF,TGTGCCTGGAGTGGGACTAGCGGCACAGATACGCAGTATTTT
TRBD2,TRBJ2-7,TRBV7-8,.,CASSLGLAAGFEQYF,TGTGCCAGCAGCTTAGGACTAGCCGCAGGTTTCGAGCAGTACTTC
TRBD1,TRBJ2-2,TRBV7-8,.,CASSFDRGAGELFF,TGTGCCAGCAGCTTCGACAGGGGAGCCGGGGAGCTGTTTTTT
TRBD2,TRBJ2-2,TRBV7-2,once,CASSPTSGRATGELFF,TGTGCCAGCAGCCCGACTAGCGGGAGGGCCACCGGGGAGCTGTTTTTT
TRBD2,TRBJ2-1,TRBV11-3,.,CASSEAGTSGYNEQFF,TGTGCCAGCAGCGAGGCCGGGACTAGCGGCTACAATGAGCAGTTCTTC
TRBD1,TRBJ1-2,TRBV28,.,CASSLPHGGGPSGYTF,TGTGCCAGCAGTTTACCCCATGGAGGGGGCCCTTCTGGCTACACCTTC
TRBD2,TRBJ2-1,TRBV7-8,.,CASSLGYRGLAGGSGLNEQFF,TGTGCCAGCAGCTTAGGATATCGCGGACTAGCGGGAGGGTCGGGTTTGAATGAGCAGTTCTTC
TRBD1,TRBJ2-2,TRBV19,.,CASKPGGPGTGNTGELFF,TGTGCCAGTAAACCCGGGGGACCCGGGACAGGGAACACCGGGGAGCTGTTTTTT
.,TRBJ2-1,TRBV18,.,CASSPQAPSSYNEQFF,TGTGCCAGCTCACCACAAGCTCCGAGCTCCTACAATGAGCAGTTCTTC
.,TRBJ2-2,TRBV7-2,.,CASSLPGLLAGELFF,TGTGCCAGCAGCTTACCGGGTCTCCTGGCCGGGGAGCTGTTTTTT
.,TRBJ2-2,TRBV19,.,CASRDTGQNTGELFF,TGTGCCAGTAGAGATACAGGGCAGAACACCGGGGAGCTGTTTTTT
TRBD1,TRBJ1-2,TRBV6-2/TRBV6-3,.,CASSAGQGNFGYTF,TGTGCCAGCAGCGCCGGACAGGGCAACTTTGGCTACACCTTC
TRBD2,TRBJ2-1,TRBV3-1/TRBV3-2,.,CASSQRGRGHEQFF,TGTGCCAGCAGCCAACGCGGGAGGGGGCATGAGCAGTTCTTC
.,TRBJ2-3,TRBV3-1/TRBV3-2,.,CASSQDLAIPTDTQYF,TGTGCCAGCAGCCAAGACCTGGCAATCCCGACAGATACGCAGTATTTT
.,TRBJ1-6,TRBV5-6,few,CASSFVQGRSPLHF,TGTGCCAGCAGCTTCGTCCAGGGCAGATCACCCCTCCACTTT
TRBD2,TRBJ2-7,TRBV5-1,.,CASSSGGTSVYEQYF,TGCGCCAGCAGCTCCGGCGGGACTAGCGTTTACGAGCAGTACTTC
.,TRBJ1-2,TRBV21-1,once,CASSLAYGYTF,TGTGCCAGCAGTCTGGCTTATGGCTACACCTTC
TRBD2,TRBJ2-7,TRBV18,.,CASSGGSISYEQYF,TGTGCCAGCTCAGGCGGGAGTATCTCCTACGAGCAGTACTTC
.,TRBJ2-5,TRBV7-8,.,CASSLRQTQETQYF,TGTGCCAGCAGCTTAAGGCAGACTCAAGAGACCCAGTACTTC
TRBD1,TRBJ1-2,TRBV27,.,CASSLGTGAGYTF,TGTGCCAGCAGTTTGGGCACAGGGGCTGGCTACACCTTC
.,TRBJ1-2,TRBV6-5,.,CASSRTDNYGYTF,TGTGCCAGCAGTAGGACTGATAACTATGGCTACACCTTC
TRBD2,TRBJ2-3,TRBV19,.,CASSIRSGSRTDTQYF,TGTGCCAGTAGTATCCGGAGCGGGAGTAGAACAGATACGCAGTATTTT
TRBD1,TRBJ2-6,TRBV10-3,few,CAIAQGVGANVLTF,TGTGCCATCGCACAGGGGGTAGGGGCCAACGTCCTGACTTTC
TRBD2,TRBJ2-5,TRBV5-6,.,CASRETSGRAVETQYF,TGTGCCAGCAGGGAAACTAGCGGGAGGGCCGTAGAGACCCAGTACTTC
.,TRBJ2-5,TRBV15,.,CATSRDQGQETQYF,TGTGCCACCAGCAGGGACCAGGGACAAGAGACCCAGTACTTC
TRBD2,TRBJ2-7,TRBV7-3,.,CASSLTSGSGEQYF,TGTGCCAGCAGCTTAACTAGCGGGAGTGGCGAGCAGTACTTC
.,TRBJ2-1,TRBV7-3,.,CASSLGPAAYNEQFF,TGTGCCAGCAGCTTAGGCCCAGCGGCCTACAATGAGCAGTTCTTC
.,TRBJ1-4,TRBV27,.,CASSLSPGWSEKLFF,TGTGCCAGCAGTTTATCCCCGGGGTGGAGTGAAAAACTGTTTTTT
.,TRBJ1-6,TRBV5-5,.,CASSTGTPNSPLHF,TGTGCCAGCAGCACAGGTACCCCGAATTCACCCCTCCACTTT